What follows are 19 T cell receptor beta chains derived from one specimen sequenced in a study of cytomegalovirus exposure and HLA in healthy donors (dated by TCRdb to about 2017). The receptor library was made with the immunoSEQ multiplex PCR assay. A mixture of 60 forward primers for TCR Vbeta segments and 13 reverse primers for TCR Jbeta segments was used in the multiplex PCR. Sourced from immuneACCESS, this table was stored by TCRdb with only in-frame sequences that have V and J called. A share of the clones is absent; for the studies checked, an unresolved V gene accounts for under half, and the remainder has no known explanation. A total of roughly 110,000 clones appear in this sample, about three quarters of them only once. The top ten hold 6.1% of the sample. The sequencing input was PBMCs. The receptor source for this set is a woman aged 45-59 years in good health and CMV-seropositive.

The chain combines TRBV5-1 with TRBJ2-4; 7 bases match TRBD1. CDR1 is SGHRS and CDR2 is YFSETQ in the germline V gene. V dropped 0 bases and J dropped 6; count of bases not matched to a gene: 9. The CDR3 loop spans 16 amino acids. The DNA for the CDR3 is TGCGCCAGCAGCTTGGGGTCTCGGACAGGAGGAAACATTCAGTACTTC. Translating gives CASSLGSRTGGNIQYF. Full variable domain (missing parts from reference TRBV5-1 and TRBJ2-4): KAGVTQTPRYLIKTRGQQVTLSCSPISGHRSVSWYQQTPGQGLQFLFEYFSETQRNKGNFPGRFSGRQFSNSRSEMNVSTLELGDSALYLCASSLGSRTGGNIQYFGAGTRLSVL.

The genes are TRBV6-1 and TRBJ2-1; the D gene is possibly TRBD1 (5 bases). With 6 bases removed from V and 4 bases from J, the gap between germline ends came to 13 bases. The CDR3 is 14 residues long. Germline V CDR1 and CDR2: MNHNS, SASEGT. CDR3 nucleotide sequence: TGTGCCAGCAGGGACACCCCCTTTTACAATGAGCAGTTCTTC. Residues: CASRDTPFYNEQFF.

The CDR3 bases are TGCGCCAGCAGCCTGGGACTAAACAATGAGCAGTTCTTC. It specifies CASSLGLNNEQFF. The rearrangement links TRBV5-1 to TRBJ2-1; 7 bases are a match to TRBD2. This CDR3 is built from 13 residues. Germline values: CDR1 SGHRS, CDR2 YFSETQ. The junction had 3 bases not matched to a gene; V was cut back by 4 bases and J by 5 bases.

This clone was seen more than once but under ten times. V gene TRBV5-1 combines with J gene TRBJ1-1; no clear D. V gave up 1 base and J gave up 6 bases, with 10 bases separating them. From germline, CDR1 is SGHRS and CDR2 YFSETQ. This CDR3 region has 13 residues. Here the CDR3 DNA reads TGCGCCAGCAGCTTGACGGGGTCCCCTGAAGCTTTCTTT. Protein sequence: CASSLTGSPEAFF.

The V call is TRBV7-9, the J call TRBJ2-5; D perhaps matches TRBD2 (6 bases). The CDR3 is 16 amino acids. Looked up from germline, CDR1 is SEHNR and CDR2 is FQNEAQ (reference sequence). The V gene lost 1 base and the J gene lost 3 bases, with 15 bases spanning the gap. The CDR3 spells CASSLGRSTGEETQYF. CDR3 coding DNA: TGTGCCAGCAGCTTAGGACGCTCAACGGGGGAAGAGACCCAGTACTTC.

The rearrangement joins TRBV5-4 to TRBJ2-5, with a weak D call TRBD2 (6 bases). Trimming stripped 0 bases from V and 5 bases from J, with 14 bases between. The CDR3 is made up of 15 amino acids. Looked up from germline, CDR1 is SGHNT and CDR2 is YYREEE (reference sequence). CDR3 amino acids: CASSLDGGERETQYF. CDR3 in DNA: TGTGCCAGCAGCTTGGATGGAGGGGAACGGGAGACCCAGTACTTC.

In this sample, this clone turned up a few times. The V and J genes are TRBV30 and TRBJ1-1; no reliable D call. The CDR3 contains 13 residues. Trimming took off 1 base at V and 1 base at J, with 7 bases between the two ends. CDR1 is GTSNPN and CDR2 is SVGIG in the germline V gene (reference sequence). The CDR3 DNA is TGTGCCTGGAGTGGACTTGCGAACACTGAAGCTTTCTTT. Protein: CAWSGLANTEAFF.

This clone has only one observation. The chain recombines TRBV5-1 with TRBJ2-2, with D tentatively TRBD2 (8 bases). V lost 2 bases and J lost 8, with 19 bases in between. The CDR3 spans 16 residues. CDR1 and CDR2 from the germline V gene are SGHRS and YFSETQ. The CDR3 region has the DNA TGCGCCAGCAGCTTCCTTAGCGGGGACAGTCCGGGGGAGCTGTTTTTT. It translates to CASSFLSGDSPGELFF.

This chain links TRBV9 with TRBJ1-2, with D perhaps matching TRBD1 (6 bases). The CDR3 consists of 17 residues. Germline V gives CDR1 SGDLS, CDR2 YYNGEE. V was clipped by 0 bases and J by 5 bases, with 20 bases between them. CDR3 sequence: CASSVGGHEFSIYGYTF. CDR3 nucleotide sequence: TGTGCCAGCAGCGTAGGGGGGCATGAATTTTCTATTTATGGCTACACCTTC.

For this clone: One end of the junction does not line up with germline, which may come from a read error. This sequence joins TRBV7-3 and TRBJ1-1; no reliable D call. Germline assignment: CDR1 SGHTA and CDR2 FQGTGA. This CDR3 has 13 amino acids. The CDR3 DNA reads TGTGCCAGCAGCTTAGCGGAGGGCACTGGAGCTTTCTTT. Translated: CASSLAEGTGAFF.

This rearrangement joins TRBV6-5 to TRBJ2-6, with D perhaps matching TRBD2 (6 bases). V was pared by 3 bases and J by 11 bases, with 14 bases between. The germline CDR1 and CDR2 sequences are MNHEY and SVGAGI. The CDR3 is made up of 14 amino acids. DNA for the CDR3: TGTGCCAGCAGTTATCTGGGGGGTTCGGACGTCCTGACTTTC. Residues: CASSYLGGSDVLTF.

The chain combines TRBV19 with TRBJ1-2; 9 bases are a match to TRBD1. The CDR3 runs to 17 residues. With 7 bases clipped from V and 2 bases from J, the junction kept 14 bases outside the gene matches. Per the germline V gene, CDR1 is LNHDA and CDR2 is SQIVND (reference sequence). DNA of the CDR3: TGTGCCAGTACCTCCCCCCGCGGTGGACAGGGGAACTATGGCTACACCTTC. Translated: CASTSPRGGQGNYGYTF. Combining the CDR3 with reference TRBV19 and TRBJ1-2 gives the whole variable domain DGGITQSPKYLFRKEGQNVTLSCEQNLNHDAMYWYRQDPGQGLRLIYYSQIVNDFQKGDIAEGYSVSREKKESFPLTVTSAQKNPTAFYLCASTSPRGGQGNYGYTFGSGTRLTVV.

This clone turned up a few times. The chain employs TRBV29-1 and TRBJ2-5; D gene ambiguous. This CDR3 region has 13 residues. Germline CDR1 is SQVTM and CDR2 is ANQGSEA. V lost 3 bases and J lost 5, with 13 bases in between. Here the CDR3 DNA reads TGCAGCGTTGATCATGCTAGTGCGGAGACCCAGTACTTC. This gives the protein CSVDHASAETQYF.

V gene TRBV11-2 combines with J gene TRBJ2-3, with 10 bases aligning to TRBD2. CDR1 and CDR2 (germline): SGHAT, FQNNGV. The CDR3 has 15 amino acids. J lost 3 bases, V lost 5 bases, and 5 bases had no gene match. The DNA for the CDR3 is TGTGCCAGCAGCCTCACAGCGGGAGGGACAGATACGCAGTATTTT. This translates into CASSLTAGGTDTQYF.

This chain's CDR3 is CATSRVGGVGEQFF. The CDR3 nucleotides read TGTGCCACCAGCAGAGTAGGCGGTGTGGGTGAGCAGTTCTTC. The genes are TRBV15 and TRBJ2-1, with D uncertain. From germline, CDR1 is LNHNV and CDR2 YYDKDF (reference sequence). This CDR3 is built from 14 residues. Trimming took off 1 base at V and 9 bases at J, with 13 bases between the two ends. Variable domain in full (rest from reference TRBV15 and TRBJ2-1): DAMVIQNPRYQVTQFGKPVTLSCSQTLNHNVMYWYQQKSSQAPKLLFHYYDKDFNNEADTPDNFQSRRPNTSFCFLDIRSPGLGDTAMYLCATSRVGGVGEQFFGPGTRLTVL.

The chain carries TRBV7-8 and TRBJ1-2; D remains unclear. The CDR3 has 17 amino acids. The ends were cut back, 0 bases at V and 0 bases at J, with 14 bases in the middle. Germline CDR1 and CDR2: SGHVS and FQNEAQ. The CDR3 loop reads CASSLAQVTLANYGYTF. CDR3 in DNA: TGTGCCAGCAGCTTAGCGCAGGTCACTCTTGCTAACTATGGCTACACCTTC.

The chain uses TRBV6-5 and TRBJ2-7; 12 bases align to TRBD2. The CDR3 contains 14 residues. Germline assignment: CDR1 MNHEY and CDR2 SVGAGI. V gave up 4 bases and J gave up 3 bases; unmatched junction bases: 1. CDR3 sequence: CASSLTSGGYEQYF. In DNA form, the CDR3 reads TGTGCCAGCAGTTTGACTAGCGGGGGCTACGAGCAGTACTTC.

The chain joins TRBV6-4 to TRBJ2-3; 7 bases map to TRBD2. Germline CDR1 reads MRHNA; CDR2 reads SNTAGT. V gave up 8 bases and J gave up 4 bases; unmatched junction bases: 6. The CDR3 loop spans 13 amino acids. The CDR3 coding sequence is TGTGCCAGCGGGGGGGGAAGAGCAGATACGCAGTATTTT. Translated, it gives CASGGGRADTQYF.

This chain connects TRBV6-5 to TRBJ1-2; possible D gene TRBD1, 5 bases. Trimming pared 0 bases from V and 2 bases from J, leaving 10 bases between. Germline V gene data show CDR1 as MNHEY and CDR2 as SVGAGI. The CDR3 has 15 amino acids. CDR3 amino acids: CASSYSGALNYGYTF. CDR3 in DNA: TGTGCCAGCAGTTACTCAGGGGCCTTGAACTATGGCTACACCTTC.